The 3 T cell receptor beta chains in this list originate from one sample, sequenced in a study of T cell responses to AZD1222 COVID-19 vaccine. Profiled with immunoSEQ multiplex PCR; TCRdb holds only in-frame clones, not every one. The table lists over 100,000 clones, 70% to 90% of them singletons, with roughly 3.6% in the top ten. The specimen comprised peripheral blood, sampled on day 0 of AZD1222 vaccination. The receptors were sampled from an adult in good health.

Points on this clone: The junction and the germline gene differ at one end; a read error may be behind it. The V and J genes are TRBV18 and TRBJ1-5, with D uncertain. Germline V lookup: CDR1 KGHSH, CDR2 LQKENI. The length of the CDR3 is 13 residues. The CDR3 DNA reads TGTGCCAGCTCACCAAGTAGCGATCAGCCCCAGCATTTT. Translating it yields CASSPSSDQPQHF. The variable domain in full, completed from reference TRBV18 and TRBJ1-5, reads NAGVMQNPRHLVRRRGQEARLRCSPMKGHSHVYWYRQLPEEGLKFMVYLQKENIIDESGMPKERFSAEFPKEGPSILRIQQVVRGDSAAYFCASSPSSDQPQHFGDGTRLSIL.

A single count supports this clone. The rearrangement uses TRBV5-6 and TRBJ1-1; TRBD1 aligns across 8 bases. Trimming took 2 bases from V and 1 from J; bases not matched to a gene: 1. Germline-derived CDR1 and CDR2 are SGHDT and YYEEEE. The CDR3 consists of 14 residues. CDR3 in amino acids: CASSFGQGNTEAFF. As DNA, the CDR3 is TGTGCCAGCAGCTTTGGACAGGGGAACACTGAAGCTTTCTTT. Looking up the rest from reference TRBV5-6 and TRBJ1-1 gives the full variable domain: DAGVTQSPTHLIKTRGQQVTLRCSPKSGHDTVSWYQQALGQGPQFIFQYYEEEERQRGNFPDRFSGHQFPNYSSELNVNALLLGDSALYLCASSFGQGNTEAFFGQGTRLTVV.

The chain has TRBV6-1 and TRBJ1-2; D possibly corresponds to TRBD1 (6 bases). The CDR3 consists of 14 residues. V gave up 2 bases and J gave up 4 bases, with 11 bases separating them. Germline CDR1 is MNHNS and CDR2 is SASEGT. As DNA, the CDR3 is TGTGCCAGCAGTGAAAGAGGGGGGGTCTATGGCTACACCTTC. Protein product: CASSERGGVYGYTF.